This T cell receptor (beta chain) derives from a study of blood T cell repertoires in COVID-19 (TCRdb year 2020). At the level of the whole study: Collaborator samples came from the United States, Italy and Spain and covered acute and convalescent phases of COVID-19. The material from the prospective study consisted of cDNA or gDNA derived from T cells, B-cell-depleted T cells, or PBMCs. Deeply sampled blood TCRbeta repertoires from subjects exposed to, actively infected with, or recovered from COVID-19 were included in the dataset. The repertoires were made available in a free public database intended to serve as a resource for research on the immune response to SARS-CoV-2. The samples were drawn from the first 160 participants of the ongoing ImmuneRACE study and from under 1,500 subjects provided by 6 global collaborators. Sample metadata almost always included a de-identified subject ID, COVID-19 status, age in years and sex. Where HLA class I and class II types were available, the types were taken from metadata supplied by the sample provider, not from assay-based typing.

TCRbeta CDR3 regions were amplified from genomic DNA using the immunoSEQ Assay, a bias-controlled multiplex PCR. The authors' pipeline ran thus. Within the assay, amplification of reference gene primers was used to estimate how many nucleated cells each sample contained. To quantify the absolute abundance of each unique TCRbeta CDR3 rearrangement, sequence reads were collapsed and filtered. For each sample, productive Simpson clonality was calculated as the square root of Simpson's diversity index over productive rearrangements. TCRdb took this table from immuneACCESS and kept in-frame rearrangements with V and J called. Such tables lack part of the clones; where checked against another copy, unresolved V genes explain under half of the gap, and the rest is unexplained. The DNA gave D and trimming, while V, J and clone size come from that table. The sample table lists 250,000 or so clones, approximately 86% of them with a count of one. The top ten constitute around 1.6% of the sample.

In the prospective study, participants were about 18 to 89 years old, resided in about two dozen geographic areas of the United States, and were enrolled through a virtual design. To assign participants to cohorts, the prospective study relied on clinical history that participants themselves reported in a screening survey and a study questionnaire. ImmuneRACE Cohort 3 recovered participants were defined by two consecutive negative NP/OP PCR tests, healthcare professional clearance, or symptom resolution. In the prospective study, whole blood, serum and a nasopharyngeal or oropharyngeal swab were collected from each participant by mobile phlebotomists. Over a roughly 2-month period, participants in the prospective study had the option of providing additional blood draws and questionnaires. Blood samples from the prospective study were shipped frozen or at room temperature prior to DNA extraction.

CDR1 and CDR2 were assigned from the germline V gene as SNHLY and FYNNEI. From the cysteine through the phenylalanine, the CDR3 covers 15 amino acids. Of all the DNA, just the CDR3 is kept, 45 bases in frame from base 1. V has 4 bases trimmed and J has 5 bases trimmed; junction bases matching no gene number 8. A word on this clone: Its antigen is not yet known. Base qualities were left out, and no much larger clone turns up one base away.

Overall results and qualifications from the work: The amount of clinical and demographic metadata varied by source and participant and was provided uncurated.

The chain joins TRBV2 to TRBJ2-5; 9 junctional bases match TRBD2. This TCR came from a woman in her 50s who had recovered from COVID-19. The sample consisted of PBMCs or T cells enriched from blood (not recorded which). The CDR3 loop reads CASSVLAGVGETQYF. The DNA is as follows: TGTGCCAGCAGTGTTTTAGCGGGAGTAGGGGAGACCCAGTACTTC.